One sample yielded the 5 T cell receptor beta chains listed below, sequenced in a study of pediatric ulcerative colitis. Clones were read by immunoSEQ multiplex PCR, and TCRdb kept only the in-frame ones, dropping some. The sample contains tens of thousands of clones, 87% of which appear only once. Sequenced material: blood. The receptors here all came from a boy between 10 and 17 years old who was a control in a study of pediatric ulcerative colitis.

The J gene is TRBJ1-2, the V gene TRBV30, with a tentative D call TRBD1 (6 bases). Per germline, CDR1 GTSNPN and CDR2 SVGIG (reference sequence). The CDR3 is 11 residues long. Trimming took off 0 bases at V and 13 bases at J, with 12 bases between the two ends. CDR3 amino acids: CAWSVGGGGTF. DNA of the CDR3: TGTGCCTGGAGTGTAGGGGGAGGGGGCACCTTC.

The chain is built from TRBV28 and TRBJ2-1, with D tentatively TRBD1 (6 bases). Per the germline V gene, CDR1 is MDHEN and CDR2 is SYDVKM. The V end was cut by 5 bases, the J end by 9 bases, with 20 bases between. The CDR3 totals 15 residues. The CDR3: CASSPLGAIRVEQFF. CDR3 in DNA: TGTGCCAGCAGTCCACTGGGGGCGATCCGGGTTGAGCAGTTCTTC.

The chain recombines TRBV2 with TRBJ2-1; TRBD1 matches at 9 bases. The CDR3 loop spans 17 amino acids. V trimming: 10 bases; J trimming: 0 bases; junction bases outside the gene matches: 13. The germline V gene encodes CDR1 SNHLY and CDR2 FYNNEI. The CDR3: CAMSPGTGRSSYNEQFF. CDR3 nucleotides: TGTGCCATGAGTCCCGGGACAGGGAGAAGCTCCTACAATGAGCAGTTCTTC.

CDR3: CATRGLAGVPSNEQFF. As DNA, the CDR3 is TGTGCCACAAGGGGCCTAGCGGGAGTCCCTAGCAATGAGCAGTTCTTC. This chain connects TRBV10-3 to TRBJ2-1; 10 positions agree with TRBD2. Unmatched junction bases numbered 15, after V lost 10 bases and J lost 6 bases. In germline, CDR1 is ENHRY, CDR2 SYGVKD. The CDR3 is 16 amino acids.

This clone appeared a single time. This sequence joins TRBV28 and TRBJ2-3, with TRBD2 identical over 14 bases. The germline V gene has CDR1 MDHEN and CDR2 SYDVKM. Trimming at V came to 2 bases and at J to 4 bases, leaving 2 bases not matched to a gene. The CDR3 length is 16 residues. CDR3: CASSLPTSGGADTQYF. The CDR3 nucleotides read TGTGCCAGCAGTTTACCGACTAGCGGGGGGGCAGATACGCAGTATTTT.